This T cell receptor beta chain was documented in a study of blood T cell repertoires in COVID-19. The overall study: Acute-phase and convalescent COVID-19 samples originated in the United States, Italy and Spain.

In the study's own analysis: Amplified reference gene primers provided the basis for estimating nucleated cell counts. Sequenced by immunoSEQ multiplex PCR; TCRdb stores in-frame clones only, minus some. The D gene and trimming were derived from the DNA, and the V and J assignments and clone size from that table. The repertoire holds fewer than 200,000 clones, with 76% as singletons. This clonotype originated in a woman aged 80 or older with acute or convalescent COVID-19. Input material: peripheral blood.

In DNA, the CDR3 is TGTGCCAGCAGCACCGCGCCGGGGCAGGGGGCCTACGAGCAGTACTTC. This codes for CASSTAPGQGAYEQYF. V gene TRBV5-5 combines with J gene TRBJ2-7, with 7 bases identical to TRBD1. CDR3 size: 16 residues. CDR1 SGHKS and CDR2 YYEKEE come from the germline V gene (reference sequence). V was clipped by 4 bases and J by 2 bases; unmatched bases: 12.